This is a list of T cell receptor beta chains from one sample in a study of cytomegalovirus exposure and HLA in healthy donors. The data were produced by immunoSEQ multiplex PCR, yet TCRdb's version contains in-frame clones alone and is incomplete. The table lists about 160,000 clones, 77% of them singletons. Sequences were obtained from PBMCs. The receptors shown here come from a man aged 50 to 59 in good health and CMV-seropositive. Each CDR3 is given with its conserved first and last residue. D genes are given only for firm matches. Size is stated for part of the rows, as once, few or many counts, or as a class when the clone is expanded.

j_call,clone_size,d_call,v_call,cdr3_nt,cdr3_aa
TRBJ2-7,NA,NA,TRBV4-1,TGCGCCAGCAGCCATGAGGGCTACGAGCAGTACTTC,CASSHEGYEQYF
TRBJ1-2,NA,TRBD1,TRBV27,TGTGCCAGCAGTTGGGACAGGGCCCTTAATGGCTACACCTTC,CASSWDRALNGYTF
TRBJ2-7,NA,TRBD2,TRBV4-1,TGCGCCAGCGATGATGGACTAGCGGGGACCACCTACGAGCAGTACTTC,CASDDGLAGTTYEQYF
TRBJ2-3,few,TRBD1,TRBV19,TGTGCCAGTAGTATAGGACAGGGGGCAGATACGCAGTATTTT,CASSIGQGADTQYF
TRBJ2-3,few,TRBD2,TRBV9,TGTGCCAGCAGCCCGGGACTAGCGGGGGTGACAGATACGCAGTATTTT,CASSPGLAGVTDTQYF
TRBJ2-1,NA,TRBD2,TRBV9,TGTGCCAGCAGCGCCGGACTAGAAGAGCAGTTCTTC,CASSAGLEEQFF
TRBJ1-5,NA,TRBD1,TRBV27,TGTGCCAGCAGTTTCCAAGGACAGGGAAGTCAGCCCCAGCATTTT,CASSFQGQGSQPQHF
TRBJ2-5,NA,NA,TRBV18,TGTGCCAGCTCGCGCCGCGCCCAAGAGACCCAGTACTTC,CASSRRAQETQYF
TRBJ1-1,few,TRBD1,TRBV6-6,TGTGCCAGCAGTCGGACAGGCGGGATGAACACTGAAGCTTTCTTT,CASSRTGGMNTEAFF
TRBJ1-2,NA,TRBD1,TRBV7-8,TGTGCCAGCAGTAATCCCTTGAACAGGGGCACTTCCTATGGCTACACCTTC,CASSNPLNRGTSYGYTF
TRBJ2-1,NA,TRBD2,TRBV6-5,TGTGCCAGCAGCAAAGCGGGGGGGGTGCATGAGCAGTTCTTC,CASSKAGGVHEQFF
TRBJ1-3,NA,TRBD1,TRBV5-6,TGTGCCAGCAGCCCATATAACAGGGGGCCTGGAAACACCATATATTTT,CASSPYNRGPGNTIYF
TRBJ1-5,once,NA,TRBV5-6,TGTGCCAGCAGCCTTCCGACAGGGCCCCAGCATTTT,CASSLPTGPQHF
TRBJ2-2,NA,NA,TRBV18,TGTGCCAGCTCACCAGGGCGACAAGCGAACACCGGGGAGCTGTTTTTT,CASSPGRQANTGELFF
TRBJ2-2,few,NA,TRBV4-2,TGTGCTAGCCGGATGGGAGAAGGGGAGCTGTTTTTT,CASRMGEGELFF
TRBJ1-1,NA,NA,TRBV5-1,TGCGCCAGCAGCTTGGCGGGGAACACTGAAGCTTTCTTT,CASSLAGNTEAFF
TRBJ1-5,once,NA,TRBV4-3,TGCGCCAGCAGCCAAGGTCAGAATCAGCCCCAGCATTTT,CASSQGQNQPQHF
TRBJ2-1,NA,TRBD2,TRBV25-1,TGTGCCAGCAGTCGAACGGGGGGGCGCCGTAGTGAGCAGTTCTTC,CASSRTGGRRSEQFF
TRBJ1-5,few,NA,TRBV19,TGTGCCAGTAGTATGGTCCAGGGGCCCCAGCATTTT,CASSMVQGPQHF
TRBJ2-3,NA,TRBD2,TRBV4-2,TGTGCCAGCAGCCAAGATCCCAGCGGGGGCCGCACAGATACGCAGTATTTT,CASSQDPSGGRTDTQYF
TRBJ2-7,NA,NA,TRBV2,TGTGCCAGCAGCCTACAGGTCGAGCAGTACTTC,CASSLQVEQYF
TRBJ1-2,NA,TRBD1,TRBV7-9,TGTGCCAGCAGCTCCCCCGGGACAGGGGAAGGAATGGGAGCTGGCTACACCTTC,CASSSPGTGEGMGAGYTF
TRBJ1-5,NA,NA,TRBV15,TGTGCCACCAGCAGAGATATCAACTCGGGGCCCCAGCATTTT,CATSRDINSGPQHF
TRBJ1-6,NA,NA,TRBV4-1,TGCGCCAGCAGCCAAGAAGGCGGGCGGAGGTCGGACCTCCACTTT,CASSQEGGRRSDLHF
TRBJ1-2,few,TRBD1,TRBV7-2,TGTGCCAGCAGCTTACGAGACAGGGACGGCTACACCTTC,CASSLRDRDGYTF
TRBJ2-5,NA,TRBD2,TRBV19,TGTGCCAGTAGTCTCCAACTAGCGAACCAAGAGACCCAGTACTTC,CASSLQLANQETQYF
TRBJ2-7,once,TRBD2,TRBV30,TGTGCCTGGAGTAGATCGTGGACTAGCGGGGAGCAGTACTTC,CAWSRSWTSGEQYF
TRBJ2-2,few,TRBD1,TRBV19,TGTGCCAGTAGCACAGGGGGCACGAACACCGGGGAGCTGTTTTTT,CASSTGGTNTGELFF
TRBJ1-1,NA,NA,TRBV6-1,TGTGCCAGCAGTGAAGTCCGGAGGTGGAACACTGAAGCTTTCTTT,CASSEVRRWNTEAFF
TRBJ1-3,few,TRBD1,TRBV15,TGTGCCACCAGTGACAGGGATACTGGAAACACCATATATTTT,CATSDRDTGNTIYF
TRBJ1-1,NA,NA,TRBV11-2,TGTGCCAGCAGCTTACTTTACACGACAGACAACACTGAAGCTTTCTTT,CASSLLYTTDNTEAFF
TRBJ2-1,NA,NA,TRBV2,TGTGCCAGCAGTGACCCGGGTTCGTCCTACAATGAGCAGTTCTTC,CASSDPGSSYNEQFF
TRBJ1-5,NA,NA,TRBV2,TGTGCCAGCAGCGGGGGTCCCGTGGAGCCCCAGCATTTT,CASSGGPVEPQHF
TRBJ2-7,NA,TRBD1,TRBV7-8,TGTGCCAGCAGCTTACAGGGGGCACCCTACGAGCAGTACTTC,CASSLQGAPYEQYF
TRBJ1-2,NA,TRBD1,TRBV11-2,TGTGCCAGCAGCCTAACCGGGACAGGGGGCGGGTATGGCTACACCTTC,CASSLTGTGGGYGYTF
TRBJ2-3,NA,NA,TRBV9,TGTGCCAGCAGCGTAGCTGGCGGGGGCACAGATACGCAGTATTTT,CASSVAGGGTDTQYF
TRBJ2-7,NA,TRBD2,TRBV7-2,TGTGCCAGCAGCCACGGACTAGCGGGGACCTACGAGCAGTACTTC,CASSHGLAGTYEQYF
TRBJ2-7,NA,TRBD1,TRBV6-1,TGTGCCAGCAGGTGGGACAGGTTCTACGAGCAGTACTTC,CASRWDRFYEQYF
TRBJ2-1,NA,TRBD2,TRBV14,TGTGCCAGCAGCCCAGGACTAGCGGGGGGCTTCTACAATGAGCAGTTCTTC,CASSPGLAGGFYNEQFF
TRBJ2-7,NA,NA,TRBV10-3,TGTGCCATCAGTGAGTTAGAACGGCGGAGCTACGAGCAGTACTTC,CAISELERRSYEQYF
TRBJ1-2,NA,NA,TRBV11-2,TGTGCCAGCAGCTTCGTTGGCCAGAAATATGGCTACACCTTC,CASSFVGQKYGYTF
TRBJ1-6,NA,NA,TRBV27,TGTGCCAGCAGTTTATCATCGGGAACCTATAATTCACCCCTCCACTTT,CASSLSSGTYNSPLHF
TRBJ2-7,NA,TRBD2,TRBV5-4,TGTGCCAGCAGCTTGGGCGGGGGTCTCCACGAGCAGTACTTC,CASSLGGGLHEQYF
TRBJ1-1,NA,TRBD1,TRBV5-1,TGCGCCAGCAGCGACGGGGGGACAGGGTGGCGGTCTGAAGCTTTCTTT,CASSDGGTGWRSEAFF
TRBJ1-6,NA,NA,TRBV7-3,TGTGCCAGCAGCGCGCAATACAGTAATTCACCCCTCCACTTT,CASSAQYSNSPLHF
TRBJ2-3,NA,TRBD2,TRBV2,TGTGCCAGCAACTCCCCCCGGGGCGGGGGAACAGATACGCAGTATTTT,CASNSPRGGGTDTQYF
TRBJ2-7,NA,TRBD1,TRBV4-3,TGCGCCAGCAGCCAAGTGACAGGGGGAGTTTCTTCCTACGAGCAGTACTTC,CASSQVTGGVSSYEQYF
TRBJ2-3,NA,TRBD2,TRBV11-2,TGTGCCAGCAGCTTACCGACTAGCGGGGGGTTAAACACAGATACGCAGTATTTT,CASSLPTSGGLNTDTQYF
TRBJ2-1,NA,TRBD2,TRBV4-1,TGCGCCAGCAGCTCAAGACCCGGACTAGCGGGGGTGAGGCAGTTCTTC,CASSSRPGLAGVRQFF
TRBJ2-5,NA,NA,TRBV7-3,TGTGCCAGCGGTCAGGGTGGGGAGACCCAGTACTTC,CASGQGGETQYF
TRBJ2-5,NA,NA,TRBV18,TGTGCCAGCTCACCAAGGAGGGAGACCCAGTACTTC,CASSPRRETQYF
TRBJ2-7,NA,NA,TRBV7-9,TGTGCCAGCAGCCCACCAGGGGAGATCCGAGGCGAGCAGTACTTC,CASSPPGEIRGEQYF
TRBJ2-7,once,TRBD1,TRBV6-5,TGTGCCAGCAGTCCTGGGACAGGAGGTTCCTACGAGCAGTACTTC,CASSPGTGGSYEQYF
TRBJ1-2,NA,NA,TRBV4-2,TGTGCCAGCAGCCAAACTACAGGGAACTATGGCTACACCTTC,CASSQTTGNYGYTF
TRBJ2-5,once,NA,TRBV5-4,TGTGCCAGCAGCTTGGTTGCGGCTGAAGAGACCCAGTACTTC,CASSLVAAEETQYF
TRBJ2-5,NA,TRBD2,TRBV7-3,TGTGCCAGCAGCTTGATAGCGGGGGGACAAGAGACCCAGTACTTC,CASSLIAGGQETQYF
TRBJ1-1,NA,NA,TRBV19,TGTGCCAGTAGTATTTCTGTGAACACTGAAGCTTTCTTT,CASSISVNTEAFF